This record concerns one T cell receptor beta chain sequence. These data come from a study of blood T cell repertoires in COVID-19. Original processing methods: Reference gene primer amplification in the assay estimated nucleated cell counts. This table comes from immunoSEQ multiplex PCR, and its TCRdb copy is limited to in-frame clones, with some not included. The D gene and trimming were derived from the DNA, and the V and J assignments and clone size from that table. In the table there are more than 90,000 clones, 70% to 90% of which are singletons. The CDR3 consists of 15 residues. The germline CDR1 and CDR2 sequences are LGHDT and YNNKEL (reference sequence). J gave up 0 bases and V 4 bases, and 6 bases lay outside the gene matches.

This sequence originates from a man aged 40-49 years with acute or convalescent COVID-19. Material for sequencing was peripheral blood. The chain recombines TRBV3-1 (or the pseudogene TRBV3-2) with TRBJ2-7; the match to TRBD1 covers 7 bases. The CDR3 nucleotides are TGTGCCAGCAGCCTAAGTTCAGGGGGCTCCTACGAGCAGTACTTC. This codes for CASSLSSGGSYEQYF.